This TCR beta chain was captured in a study of blood T cell repertoires in COVID-19. Study at large: Material from acute and convalescent COVID-19 was sourced from the United States, Italy and Spain.

Study processing details: The authors estimated nucleated cell counts from reference gene primer amplification. Method: immunoSEQ multiplex PCR; TCRdb's copy keeps in-frame clones and lacks some. That table supplies the V and J calls and clone size; D and trimming were determined from the DNA. The data hold about 240,000 clones, with about four fifths observed a single time. The length of the CDR3 is 15 residues. Germline V gene lookup returns CDR1 SGHRS and CDR2 YFSETQ. With 5 bases clipped from V and 4 bases from J, the junction kept 8 bases outside the gene matches. The V call is TRBV5-1, the J call TRBJ2-2; TRBD2 matches at 7 bases. The sequencing sample was made of peripheral blood. The TCR originated in an elderly woman with acute or convalescent COVID-19. CDR3 nucleotide sequence: TGCGCCAGCAGGGGAGGGACGCCGAGCACCGGGGAGCTGTTTTTT. Translation gives CASRGGTPSTGELFF.